One and the same sample provided the 23 T cell receptor beta chains below, sequenced in a study of shared clonotypes between healthy human individuals. Sequencing used immunoSEQ multiplex PCR; TCRdb keeps in-frame clones, though not all of them. The sample shows roughly 1,100,000 clones, around four fifths of them seen only once. Sequenced material: memory CD4+ T cells sorted from blood. The subset denotes: CD45RA-negative fraction. These receptor sequences come from a man aged 18-30 years in good health.

The chain employs TRBV4-3 and TRBJ2-3; 9 bases are shared with TRBD2. The germline V gene has CDR1 LGHNA and CDR2 YSLEER. There are 14 residues in the CDR3. V was pared by 4 bases and J by 4 bases, with 3 bases of the junction left unmatched. CDR3 protein: CASSLRTSADTQYF. CDR3 bases: TGCGCCAGCAGCCTGAGGACTAGCGCAGATACGCAGTATTTT.

As to this clone: One junction end does not reproduce the germline sequence, and a read error may be involved. This chain joins TRBV7-7 and TRBJ2-1; either TRBD1 or TRBD2 may supply D (6 bases each). CDR3 size: 15 residues. Germline V gives CDR1 SSHAT, CDR2 FNYEAQ (reference sequence). The CDR3, as DNA: TGTGCTAGCAGCCCCGCAGGAGGGGGCTACAATGAGCAGTTCTTC. This encodes CASSPAGGGYNEQFF.

Concerning this clone: The identical CDR3 is also encoded by other nucleotide sequences in the sample. The rearrangement uses TRBV5-5 and TRBJ1-6; a possible D gene is TRBD1 (5 bases). The germline V and J ends were trimmed by 0 bases and 1 base, with 5 bases remaining between them. Per germline, CDR1 SGHKS and CDR2 YYEKEE (reference sequence). The CDR3 is 15 amino acids. The CDR3 region has the DNA TGTGCCAGCAGCTTGGGGGGGTCCTATAATTCACCCCTCCACTTT. Its protein is CASSLGGSYNSPLHF.

The chain has TRBV7-2 and TRBJ2-1; D ambiguous. Germline loops: CDR1 SGHTA, CDR2 FQGNSA. The V end lost 5 bases, the J end lost 3 bases, and 8 bases lay between the germline ends. The CDR3 extends over 13 amino acids. The CDR3 sequence is CASSKEYYNEQFF. The DNA for the CDR3 is TGTGCCAGCAGCAAAGAGTACTACAATGAGCAGTTCTTC.

This clone was seen only once. The chain recombines TRBV28 with TRBJ1-5, with TRBD1 matching 9 bases. The V gene's germline CDR1 is MDHEN and CDR2 SYDVKM. V dropped 5 bases and J dropped 2; count of bases not matched to a gene: 4. CDR3 size: 15 residues. The CDR3 sequence is CASSHRGPGNQPQHF. The CDR3, as DNA: TGTGCCAGCAGTCACAGGGGGCCGGGCAATCAGCCCCAGCATTTT.

The chain couples TRBV6-5 to TRBJ2-7; 9 nucleotides align to TRBD2. After removal of 7 bases from V and 5 bases from J, the junction contained 6 bases not matched to a gene. The CDR3 contains 13 residues. Germline V gives CDR1 MNHEY, CDR2 SVGAGI. In DNA, the CDR3 is TGTGCCAGCAAGCCTAGCGGGATCCACGAGCAGTACTTC. Translation gives CASKPSGIHEQYF.

This chain links TRBV27 with TRBJ1-4; possibly TRBD1 for D (6 bases). CDR1 is MNHEY, CDR2 SMNVEV, per germline (reference sequence). The CDR3 extends over 14 amino acids. V was cut by 2 bases and J by 7 bases, with 11 bases left in between. The CDR3 loop reads CASSLREGGEKLFF. The CDR3 nucleotides read TGTGCCAGCAGTTTAAGGGAAGGGGGTGAAAAACTGTTTTTT.

The CDR3, as DNA: TGTGCCAGCAGCCCCCGGCGGGGGGGATCATACAATGAGCAGTTCTTC. Translating it yields CASSPRRGGSYNEQFF. The chain carries TRBV5-6 and TRBJ2-1; 9 bases are a match to TRBD2. Trimming took 4 bases from V and 4 from J; bases not matched to a gene: 9. This CDR3 is 16 amino acids long. Germline V gene lookup returns CDR1 SGHDT and CDR2 YYEEEE.

The CDR3 is CASSNGQFGLLDLHF. CDR3 nucleotide sequence: TGTGCCAGCAGTAACGGACAGTTCGGGCTCCTGGACCTCCACTTT. The chain couples TRBV6-1 to TRBJ1-6, with D possibly TRBD1 on 6 matching bases. This CDR3 has 15 amino acids. Germline CDR1 MNHNS, CDR2 SASEGT. V shed 5 bases and J shed 15 bases, with 23 bases lying between them.

The chain employs TRBV5-1 and TRBJ1-1; the D gene is possibly TRBD1 (6 bases). The CDR3 has 13 residues. V lost 4 bases to trimming and J lost 3 bases, with 10 bases between them. CDR1 and CDR2 (germline): SGHRS, YFSETQ. CDR3 sequence: CASSQGKDTEAFF. The CDR3, as DNA: TGCGCCAGCAGCCAGGGGAAGGACACTGAAGCTTTCTTT.

The V and J genes are TRBV19 and TRBJ1-6; 7 bases match TRBD1. Germline loops: CDR1 LNHDA, CDR2 SQIVND (reference sequence). This CDR3 region has 16 residues. V gave up 5 bases and J gave up 6 bases; unmatched junction bases: 10. The CDR3 coding sequence is TGTGCCAGTAGTGCGTCCGGACAGGCCGTTAATTCACCCCTCCACTTT. Translated: CASSASGQAVNSPLHF.

This chain joins TRBV5-1 and TRBJ2-1; 10 bases agree with TRBD2. Per the germline V gene, CDR1 is SGHRS and CDR2 is YFSETQ. The V segment lost 0 bases and the J segment 9 bases; nucleotides outside the gene matches: 9. This CDR3 has 16 residues. The CDR3 region is CASSLEWLAGASEQFF. In nucleotides, the CDR3 is TGCGCCAGCAGCTTGGAATGGCTAGCGGGAGCGAGTGAGCAGTTCTTC.

The CDR3 sequence is CAWSRGGATETQYF. The CDR3 coding sequence is TGTGCCTGGAGTCGTGGAGGGGCTACAGAGACCCAGTACTTC. The V call is TRBV30, the J call TRBJ2-5; weak D call: TRBD2 (6 bases). V shed 2 bases and J shed 4 bases, with 14 bases lying between them. This CDR3 comprises 14 residues. Germline-derived CDR1 and CDR2 are GTSNPN and SVGIG (reference sequence).

This clone has at least ten counts. The gene calls are TRBV7-2 and TRBJ1-1; 9 bases are a match to TRBD1. The V and J ends lost 7 bases and 4 bases, in that order; junction bases with no gene match: 4. CDR3 length: 13 residues. CDR1 SGHTA and CDR2 FQGNSA come from the germline V gene. The CDR3: CASKGQGGTEAFF. CDR3 nucleotides: TGTGCCAGCAAGGGACAGGGCGGCACTGAAGCTTTCTTT.

The V gene is TRBV7-9, the J gene TRBJ2-5, with 8 nucleotides matching TRBD2. The ends lost 0 bases at V and 2 bases at J; junction bases unmatched: 2. CDR3 length equals 15 residues. Germline V gene sequence: CDR1 SEHNR, CDR2 FQNEAQ (reference sequence). The CDR3 sequence is CASSLAASGQETQYF. The DNA for the CDR3 is TGTGCCAGCAGCTTAGCGGCTAGCGGGCAAGAGACCCAGTACTTC.

Note on this clone: The sample carries other DNA sequences with the same CDR3. This chain uses TRBV5-1 with TRBJ2-7; TRBD1 matches 7 bases. The length of the CDR3 is 12 residues. CDR1 SGHRS and CDR2 YFSETQ come from the germline V gene. V shed 4 bases, J shed 4 bases, and the junction held 2 bases outside the gene matches. The CDR3 nucleotides read TGCGCCAGCAGCCTGGACAGGTACGAGCAGTACTTC. Residues: CASSLDRYEQYF.

This chain joins TRBV18 and TRBJ2-7; 9 positions match TRBD1. V lost 8 bases, J lost 4 bases, and 12 bases stayed unmatched. Germline V gene data show CDR1 as KGHSH and CDR2 as LQKENI. The length of the CDR3 is 15 residues. The CDR3 coding sequence is TGTGCCAGCGCAACCGGACAGGGGATGGGGTACGAGCAGTACTTC. Amino acid sequence: CASATGQGMGYEQYF.

On this clone itself: Distinct nucleotide sequences in the sample also encode this CDR3. V and J are TRBV14 and TRBJ1-1; the D is unclear. Trimming left V 0 bases short and J 1 base short, with 3 bases between. The V gene's germline CDR1 is SGHDN and CDR2 FVKESK. CDR3 length equals 13 residues. The CDR3 region has the DNA TGTGCCAGCAGCCAAGATGGGAACACTGAAGCTTTCTTT. Its translation: CASSQDGNTEAFF.

The sample holds one count of this clone. One base away lies a much larger clone, so this may be a sequencing read error. Other DNA sequences in this sample translate to the same CDR3. This chain connects TRBV2 to TRBJ2-3, with D hard to call. This CDR3 has 11 amino acids. V lost 6 bases to trimming and J lost 3 bases, with 4 bases between them. Germline V lookup: CDR1 SNHLY, CDR2 FYNNEI. CDR3 region: CASSLTDTQYF. CDR3 sequence (DNA): TGTGCCAGCAGCCTAACAGATACGCAGTATTTT.

The chain is built from TRBV7-3 and TRBJ1-6, with D maybe TRBD1 (5 bases). The CDR3 is 14 amino acids. Germline V gene lookup returns CDR1 SGHTA and CDR2 FQGTGA. Trimming took off 5 bases at V and 7 bases at J, with 12 bases between the two ends. The CDR3 bases are TGTGCCAGCAGCACCCTGGGGGGAAATTCACCCCTCCACTTT. Residues: CASSTLGGNSPLHF.

This sequence joins TRBV19 and TRBJ2-2; TRBD2 matches 11 bases. The CDR3 totals 18 residues. V trimming: 3 bases; J trimming: 4 bases; junction bases outside the gene matches: 10. Germline CDR1 and CDR2: LNHDA and SQIVND (reference sequence). CDR3 residues: CASSIRALAGGPTGELFF. The CDR3 DNA reads TGTGCCAGTAGTATTCGGGCGCTAGCGGGGGGACCCACCGGGGAGCTGTTTTTT.

V usage is TRBV2 and J usage is TRBJ2-7; 12 bases are shared with TRBD1. This CDR3 has 13 residues. Germline V lookup: CDR1 SNHLY, CDR2 FYNNEI. The trim removed 6 bases at V and 6 bases at J, leaving 3 bases unmatched. CDR3 DNA sequence: TGTGCCAGCAGGGGGACAGGGGGCGGCGAGCAGTACTTC. Translation: CASRGTGGGEQYF.

The gene calls are TRBV4-3 and TRBJ2-1; TRBD2 matches 8 bases. Germline V gene lookup returns CDR1 LGHNA and CDR2 YSLEER. There are 16 residues in the CDR3. Unmatched junction bases numbered 5, after V lost 3 bases and J lost 1 base. CDR3 DNA sequence: TGCGCCAGCAGCCAGAGGACTAGCTCTTCCTACAATGAGCAGTTCTTC. Amino acids: CASSQRTSSSYNEQFF.